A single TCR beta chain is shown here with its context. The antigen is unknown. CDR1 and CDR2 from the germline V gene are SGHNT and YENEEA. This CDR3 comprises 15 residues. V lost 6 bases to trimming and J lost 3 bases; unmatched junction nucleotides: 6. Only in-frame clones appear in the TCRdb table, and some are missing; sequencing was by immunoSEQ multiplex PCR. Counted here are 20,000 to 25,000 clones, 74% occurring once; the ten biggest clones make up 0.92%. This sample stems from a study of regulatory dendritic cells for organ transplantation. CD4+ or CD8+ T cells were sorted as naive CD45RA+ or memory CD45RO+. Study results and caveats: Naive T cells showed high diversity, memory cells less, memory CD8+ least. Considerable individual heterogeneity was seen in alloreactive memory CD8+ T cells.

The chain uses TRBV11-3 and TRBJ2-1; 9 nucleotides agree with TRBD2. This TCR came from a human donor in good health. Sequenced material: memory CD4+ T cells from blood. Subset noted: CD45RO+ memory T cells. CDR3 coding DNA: TGTGCCAGCAGTCTATTTAGCGGGGGCTACAATGAGCAGTTCTTC. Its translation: CASSLFSGGYNEQFF.